Following are 18 T cell receptor beta chains from one sample sequenced in a study of CD8 T cells in ankylosing spondylitis. MiXCR was run by TCRdb on the 5' RACE reads, yielding one entry per CDR3 protein. The profile covers about 90,000 distinct CDR3 sequences, with more than 25% appearing a single time and nearly 60% taken by the ten largest. Source material: blood, either unsorted or a sorted T cell fraction (not recorded which). Receptor source: a male donor with ankylosing spondylitis or in good health (not recorded which).

This clonotype occurred a few times. The rearrangement joins TRBV10-3 to TRBJ2-2; D not certain. Trimming shortened V by 3 bases and J by 7 bases, and 15 bases separated the two germline ends. Germline lookup yields CDR1 ENHRY and CDR2 SYGVKD. The CDR3 totals 15 residues. The DNA for the CDR3 is TGTGCCATCAGTGACCCCATTTCCCGAGGCGGGGAGCTGTTTTTT. This encodes CAISDPISRGGELFF.

The chain uses TRBV10-3 and TRBJ2-3; perhaps D is TRBD1 or TRBD2 (5 bases each). Germline assignment: CDR1 ENHRY and CDR2 SYGVKD. The V end was cut by 6 bases, the J end by 1 base, with 14 bases between. The CDR3 is made up of 15 amino acids. CDR3 region: CAISGTLARTDTQYF. The DNA of the CDR3 is TGTGCCATCAGCGGGACCTTGGCCCGCACAGATACGCAGTATTTT.

This clonotype was seen just once. The chain links TRBV7-2 to TRBJ2-2; 7 bases map to TRBD1. CDR1 and CDR2 (germline): SGHTA, FQGNSA. Trimming took 5 bases from V and 7 from J; bases not matched to a gene: 10. The CDR3 is made up of 15 amino acids. The CDR3 protein is CASSLKTGLNGELFF. The CDR3 DNA reads TGTGCCAGCAGCCTTAAGACAGGGCTGAACGGGGAGCTGTTTTTT.

This clonotype was counted many times. The chain links TRBV29-1 to TRBJ1-1; a possible D gene is TRBD1 (5 bases). This CDR3 is 15 amino acids long. The V and J ends lost 4 bases and 2 bases respectively, with 17 bases between them. Germline V CDR1 and CDR2: SQVTM, ANQGSEA. This chain's CDR3 is CSVVRQGTPNTEAFF. Written as DNA, the CDR3 is TGCAGCGTTGTTAGGCAGGGAACCCCTAACACTGAAGCTTTCTTT.

This chain links TRBV7-3 with TRBJ2-1, with 11 bases aligning to TRBD2. Germline V gives CDR1 SGHTA, CDR2 FQGTGA. V lost 0 bases to trimming and J lost 4 bases; unmatched junction nucleotides: 5. The CDR3 has 17 amino acids. The CDR3 region is CASSLTSGGAGYNEQFF. For the CDR3, the DNA is TGTGCCAGCAGCTTAACTAGCGGGGGGGCGGGTTACAATGAGCAGTTCTTC.

This clonotype occurred a few times. The chain links TRBV6-1 to TRBJ1-5, with a weak D call TRBD1 (5 bases). The ends were cut back, 1 base at V and 0 bases at J, with 7 bases in the middle. The CDR3 consists of 15 residues. Germline CDR1 is MNHNS and CDR2 is SASEGT. CDR3 loop: CASSEGGYSNQPQHF. CDR3 nucleotide sequence: TGTGCCAGCAGTGAAGGGGGGTATAGCAATCAGCCCCAGCATTTT.

This clonotype was observed many times. The chain carries TRBV5-1 and TRBJ2-3; 7 nucleotides agree with TRBD1. This CDR3 spans 15 amino acids. V shed 0 bases, J shed 4 bases, and the junction held 5 bases outside the gene matches. Per the germline V gene, CDR1 is SGHRS and CDR2 is YFSETQ. CDR3 sequence: CASSLEAGGADTQYF. The CDR3 bases are TGCGCCAGCAGCTTGGAGGCAGGGGGTGCAGATACGCAGTATTTT. Full variable domain (rest looked up from reference TRBV5-1 and TRBJ2-3): KAGVTQTPRYLIKTRGQQVTLSCSPISGHRSVSWYQQTPGQGLQFLFEYFSETQRNKGNFPGRFSGRQFSNSRSEMNVSTLELGDSALYLCASSLEAGGADTQYFGPGTRLTVL.

The V and J genes are TRBV2 and TRBJ2-1; TRBD2 matches at 13 bases. The CDR3 extends over 15 amino acids. Germline lookup yields CDR1 SNHLY and CDR2 FYNNEI. Trimming removed 7 bases from V and 5 bases from J; junction bases left unmatched: 5. CDR3 coding DNA: TGTGCCAGCATCCGGACTAGCGGGAGACACAATGAGCAGTTCTTC. Translation: CASIRTSGRHNEQFF.

The J gene is TRBJ2-1, the V gene TRBV5-1; 10 bases align to TRBD2. The ends lost 7 bases at V and 8 bases at J; junction bases unmatched: 18. This CDR3 has 17 residues. In germline, CDR1 is SGHRS, CDR2 YFSETQ. CDR3 DNA: TGCGCCAGCTACAGATCTAGCGGGAGTTCGCTTTTTTATGAGCAGTTCTTC. It encodes CASYRSSGSSLFYEQFF. The variable domain in full, completed from reference TRBV5-1 and TRBJ2-1, reads KAGVTQTPRYLIKTRGQQVTLSCSPISGHRSVSWYQQTPGQGLQFLFEYFSETQRNKGNFPGRFSGRQFSNSRSEMNVSTLELGDSALYLCASYRSSGSSLFYEQFFGPGTRLTVL.

This clonotype has more than one count but fewer than ten. The V gene is TRBV18, the J gene TRBJ1-1; the D is unclear. The CDR3 totals 15 residues. Trimming shortened V by 1 base and J by 2 bases, and 11 bases separated the two germline ends. Looked up from germline, CDR1 is KGHSH and CDR2 is LQKENI. The CDR3 DNA follows: TGTGCCAGCTCACCACGGTTTCGGCAAAACACTGAAGCTTTCTTT. Translating gives CASSPRFRQNTEAFF. Together with reference TRBV18 and TRBJ1-1, the CDR3 gives the full variable domain: NAGVMQNPRHLVRRRGQEARLRCSPMKGHSHVYWYRQLPEEGLKFMVYLQKENIIDESGMPKERFSAEFPKEGPSILRIQQVVRGDSAAYFCASSPRFRQNTEAFFGQGTRLTVV.

The gene calls are TRBV19 and TRBJ1-1, with D hard to call. V gave up 1 base and J gave up 4 bases, with 7 bases separating them. CDR3 length equals 13 residues. CDR1 and CDR2 from the germline V gene are LNHDA and SQIVND (reference sequence). CDR3 sequence (DNA): TGTGCCAGTAGTATAGTTCCCTCCACTGAAGCTTTCTTT. It is translated as CASSIVPSTEAFF.

This clonotype was seen more than once but under ten times. This chain links TRBV12-3 or TRBV12-4 with TRBJ1-6; D gene unclear. V lost 1 base to trimming and J lost 10 bases, with 11 bases between them. There are 14 residues in the CDR3. The CDR3 nucleotides are TGTGCCAGCAGTTTAGTCCGGGTACGGTCACCCCTCCACTTT. Amino acids: CASSLVRVRSPLHF.

The table lists this clonotype with a few counts. CDR3: CASTRGAALAYGYTF. CDR3 coding DNA: TGTGCCAGCACCCGCGGGGCCGCGCTAGCTTATGGCTACACCTTC. The genes are TRBV5-5 and TRBJ1-2, with D maybe TRBD1 (5 bases). The ends were cut back, 6 bases at V and 5 bases at J, with 20 bases in the middle. In germline, CDR1 is SGHKS, CDR2 YYEKEE (reference sequence). The CDR3 is 15 amino acids.

This clonotype has more than one count but fewer than ten. The CDR3 bases are TGCAGCGTCGGCTCACAGGAGACCCAGTACTTC. Protein: CSVGSQETQYF. The rearrangement uses TRBV29-1 and TRBJ2-5; D remains unclear. V lost 6 bases and J lost 5, with 10 bases in between. The germline V gene encodes CDR1 SQVTM and CDR2 ANQGSEA. This CDR3 comprises 11 residues.

This rearrangement joins TRBV7-2 to TRBJ2-3, with no clear D. The V end was cut by 1 base, the J end by 5 bases, with 13 bases between. The CDR3 has 15 residues. Germline V gene data show CDR1 as SGHTA and CDR2 as FQGNSA. This CDR3 is CASSLEGIGGDTQYF. The CDR3 coding sequence is TGTGCCAGCAGCTTAGAAGGGATAGGTGGAGATACGCAGTATTTT.

J is TRBJ1-1 and V is TRBV5-1, with D perhaps matching TRBD1 (5 bases). Germline CDR1 SGHRS, CDR2 YFSETQ. V was pared by 9 bases and J by 5 bases, with 20 bases between. CDR3 length equals 14 residues. The CDR3 DNA reads TGCGCCACCACCCCTGGTGCGGGGGGGACTGAAGCTTTCTTT. Amino acid sequence: CATTPGAGGTEAFF.

The rearrangement joins TRBV5-1 to TRBJ1-1, with 10 bases lining up with TRBD1. Looked up from germline, CDR1 is SGHRS and CDR2 is YFSETQ. Losses at the gene ends were 4 bases for V and 6 bases for J; bases not matched to a gene: 12. This CDR3 spans 16 amino acids. CDR3 nucleotide sequence: TGCGCCAGCAGCCCCCGGGCCGGGACAGGGGTCGCTGAAGCTTTCTTT. Its translation is CASSPRAGTGVAEAFF.

In its sample, this clonotype was seen many times. V and J are TRBV7-9 and TRBJ1-2, with D perhaps TRBD1 (6 bases). The CDR3 has 14 amino acids. The ends were cut back, 2 bases at V and 10 bases at J, with 17 bases in the middle. The germline gives CDR1 SEHNR, CDR2 FQNEAQ (reference sequence). CDR3 in DNA: TGTGCCAGCAGCTTACCGGGGGGCGCGGAGTCCTACACCTTC. The encoded protein is CASSLPGGAESYTF.